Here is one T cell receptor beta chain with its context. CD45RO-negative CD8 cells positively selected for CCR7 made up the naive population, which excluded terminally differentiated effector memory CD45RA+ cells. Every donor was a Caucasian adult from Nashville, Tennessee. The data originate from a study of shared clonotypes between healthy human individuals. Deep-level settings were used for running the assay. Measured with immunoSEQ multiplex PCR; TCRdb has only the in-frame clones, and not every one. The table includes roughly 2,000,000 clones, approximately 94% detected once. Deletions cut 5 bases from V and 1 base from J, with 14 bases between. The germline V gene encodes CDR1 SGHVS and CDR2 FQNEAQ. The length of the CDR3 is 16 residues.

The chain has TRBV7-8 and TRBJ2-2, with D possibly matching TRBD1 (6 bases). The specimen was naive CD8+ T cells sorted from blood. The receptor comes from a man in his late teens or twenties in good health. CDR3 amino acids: CASSAWDTVNTGELFF. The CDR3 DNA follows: TGTGCCAGCAGCGCCTGGGACACGGTGAACACCGGGGAGCTGTTTTTT.